The 24 T cell receptor beta chains below come from one sample, sequenced in a study of PD-L1 blockade in urothelial cancer. As for time point: pretreatment peripheral blood. The method was immunoSEQ multiplex PCR; TCRdb's version includes in-frame clones alone and lacks a portion of them. The profile shows 100,000 to 150,000 clones, about 88% of them singletons. The sequenced sample was PBMCs, obtained around atezolizumab (anti-PD-L1) treatment. These receptors came from a man aged 45 to 65 with urothelial cancer.

The rearrangement uses TRBV7-9 and TRBJ2-7; 10 nucleotides agree with TRBD2. The CDR3 spans 14 residues. The trim removed 7 bases at V and 7 bases at J, leaving 10 bases unmatched. The germline gives CDR1 SEHNR, CDR2 FQNEAQ (reference sequence). DNA for the CDR3: TGTGCCAGCACTCCTAGCGGGAGACCTTGGGAGCAGTACTTC. This gives the protein CASTPSGRPWEQYF.

This clone was recorded once. This rearrangement joins TRBV9 to TRBJ2-5, with D perhaps TRBD2 (5 bases). This CDR3 comprises 13 residues. The germline V gene encodes CDR1 SGDLS and CDR2 YYNGEE. V was pared by 3 bases and J by 3 bases, with 9 bases between. Here the CDR3 reads CASSAGVEETQYF. DNA for the CDR3: TGTGCCAGCAGCGCCGGGGTGGAAGAGACCCAGTACTTC.

V is TRBV11-2 and J is TRBJ2-3; D may be TRBD2 (6 bases). V lost 3 bases and J lost 5, with 18 bases in between. There are 16 residues in the CDR3. The germline V gene has CDR1 SGHAT and CDR2 FQNNGV. The CDR3 spells CASSFLIAAVGDTQYF. The CDR3 bases are TGTGCCAGCAGCTTCCTAATAGCGGCGGTGGGAGATACGCAGTATTTT.

The V call is TRBV6-5, the J call TRBJ2-7, with 9 nucleotides matching TRBD1. The length of the CDR3 is 15 residues. The germline CDR1 and CDR2 sequences are MNHEY and SVGAGI. J lost 7 bases, V lost 2 bases, and 9 bases had no gene match. CDR3 amino acids: CASSYISGQGWEQYF. The CDR3 nucleotides are TGTGCCAGCAGTTACATAAGCGGACAGGGGTGGGAGCAGTACTTC.

The chain uses TRBV9 and TRBJ2-1; the match to TRBD2 covers 7 bases. V shed 3 bases, J shed 10 bases, and the junction held 28 bases outside the gene matches. Germline V gene sequence: CDR1 SGDLS, CDR2 YYNGEE. The CDR3 is made up of 20 amino acids. CDR3 in DNA: TGTGCCAGCAGCGGGCCCAAATCTAGCGGTGATCGCTCCCGGGGAGGGGAGCAGTTCTTC. Translated: CASSGPKSSGDRSRGGEQFF.

The chain employs TRBV10-3 and TRBJ2-1; TRBD1 matches at 8 bases. The CDR3 contains 16 residues. V shed 0 bases, J shed 5 bases, and the junction held 6 bases outside the gene matches. The germline gives CDR1 ENHRY, CDR2 SYGVKD. CDR3 protein: CAISESGQGRNNEQFF. CDR3 DNA: TGTGCCATCAGTGAGTCCGGACAGGGCAGGAACAATGAGCAGTTCTTC.

The chain joins TRBV18 to TRBJ2-7, with 7 positions matching TRBD1. Germline CDR1 reads KGHSH; CDR2 reads LQKENI. The junction had 5 bases not matched to a gene; V was cut back by 6 bases and J by 0 bases. The CDR3 contains 14 residues. The CDR3: CASSRDSLSYEQYF. The DNA for the CDR3 is TGTGCCAGCTCTCGGGACAGCCTCTCCTACGAGCAGTACTTC.

The CDR3 DNA is TGTGCCAGCAGCTTAACGGCCGGGATCCAAGAGACCCAGTACTTC. It yields the protein CASSLTAGIQETQYF. This chain uses TRBV7-9 with TRBJ2-5; D perhaps matches TRBD2 (5 bases). The CDR3 has 15 residues. Looked up from germline, CDR1 is SEHNR and CDR2 is FQNEAQ (reference sequence). Trimming shortened V by 2 bases and J by 1 base, and 11 bases separated the two germline ends.

The rearrangement joins TRBV5-1 to TRBJ2-7; 7 bases map to TRBD1. There are 17 residues in the CDR3. The junction had 16 bases not matched to a gene; V was cut back by 1 base and J by 6 bases. The germline gives CDR1 SGHRS, CDR2 YFSETQ. CDR3 DNA: TGCGCCAGCAGCTTGCCCCCTAGACAGGGCGGGTCCCCCGAGCAGTACTTC. It yields the protein CASSLPPRQGGSPEQYF.

This clone has just a few counts. The chain joins TRBV7-2 to TRBJ2-7, with D possibly matching TRBD2 (6 bases). Germline V gives CDR1 SGHTA, CDR2 FQGNSA. There are 15 residues in the CDR3. V lost 1 base, J lost 3 bases, and 13 bases lay in between. Here the CDR3 DNA reads TGTGCCAGCAGCTTAGGCTTGGGCGGGAACTACGAGCAGTACTTC. This gives the protein CASSLGLGGNYEQYF.

The chain couples TRBV15 to TRBJ1-2; 7 positions match TRBD1. Trimming removed 0 bases from V and 4 bases from J; junction bases left unmatched: 2. Germline-derived CDR1 and CDR2 are LNHNV and YYDKDF (reference sequence). The CDR3 contains 14 residues. The CDR3 coding sequence is TGTGCCACCAGCAGAGAAGCAGGGGGCTATGGCTACACCTTC. It translates to CATSREAGGYGYTF.

This CDR3 is CASSSTGGNQPQHF. CDR3 bases: TGTGCCAGCAGCTCCACAGGGGGCAATCAGCCCCAGCATTTT. The chain couples TRBV6-5 to TRBJ1-5; 7 bases match TRBD1. Germline CDR1 MNHEY, CDR2 SVGAGI. V lost 6 bases and J lost 2; bases outside the gene matches: 4. The CDR3 has 14 residues.

This chain connects TRBV11-2 to TRBJ2-1; weak D call: TRBD2 (5 bases). The germline V gene has CDR1 SGHAT and CDR2 FQNNGV. V was trimmed by 0 bases and J by 7 bases, leaving 16 bases between them. CDR3 length equals 16 residues. The DNA for the CDR3 is TGTGCCAGCAGCTTAGACCGAGGGAGACGTCGAAATGAGCAGTTCTTC. This gives the protein CASSLDRGRRRNEQFF.

This clone has a single count. This chain connects TRBV9 to TRBJ2-1; D is perhaps TRBD1 (7 bases). Germline CDR1 is SGDLS and CDR2 is YYNGEE. This CDR3 is 15 amino acids long. Trimming cost V 2 bases and J 8 bases, with 17 bases left between them. The CDR3 region has the DNA TGTGCCAGCAGCGTTCGGCAGGGGGGCATGGATGAGCAGTTCTTC. It translates to CASSVRQGGMDEQFF.

The chain carries TRBV6-1 and TRBJ2-5; 10 bases map to TRBD2. The trim removed 10 bases at V and 4 bases at J, leaving 12 bases unmatched. This CDR3 is built from 15 residues. Germline-derived CDR1 and CDR2 are MNHNS and SASEGT. CDR3 sequence: CATTGGLAGVETQYF. CDR3 in DNA: TGTGCCACTACCGGGGGGCTAGCGGGAGTAGAGACCCAGTACTTC.

This rearrangement joins TRBV19 to TRBJ2-1; a weak D match, TRBD1 (5 bases). CDR3 length: 16 amino acids. V lost 3 bases and J 8 bases, leaving 20 bases between the germline ends. Germline CDR1 reads LNHDA; CDR2 reads SQIVND (reference sequence). CDR3 nucleotides: TGTGCCAGTAGTATGAGCACGGGTGGGGCCTTCGATGAGCAGTTCTTC. Translated, it gives CASSMSTGGAFDEQFF.

The chain employs TRBV7-6 and TRBJ1-3; the D is unclear. The CDR3 covers 13 residues. The germline V gene encodes CDR1 SGHVS and CDR2 FNYEAQ. The V end lost 5 bases, the J end lost 4 bases, and 9 bases lay between the germline ends. In DNA form, the CDR3 reads TGTGCCAGCAGCCCGGGGTCCGGAAACACCATATATTTT. Its translation: CASSPGSGNTIYF.

The V call is TRBV19, the J call TRBJ1-2, with 7 bases aligning to TRBD1. The J segment lost 8 bases and the V segment lost 5 bases, leaving 11 bases of the junction unmatched. The CDR3 extends over 14 amino acids. Germline V gene data show CDR1 as LNHDA and CDR2 as SQIVND (reference sequence). The CDR3 here is CASSASGQILGYTF. The CDR3 DNA sequence: TGTGCCAGTAGTGCCTCGGGACAGATCTTAGGCTACACCTTC.

V gene TRBV5-1 combines with J gene TRBJ2-3, with 12 bases identical to TRBD1. The CDR3 runs to 16 residues. Per the germline V gene, CDR1 is SGHRS and CDR2 is YFSETQ. V lost 8 bases, J lost 1 base, and 8 bases stayed unmatched. CDR3 DNA: TGCGCCAGTAGCAGGGGACAGGGGGCCGGCACAGATACGCAGTATTTT. It yields the protein CASSRGQGAGTDTQYF.

V gene TRBV25-1 combines with J gene TRBJ1-6, with a possible D match to TRBD1 (6 bases). Trimming took off 4 bases at V and 7 bases at J, with 14 bases between the two ends. Germline assignment: CDR1 MGHDK and CDR2 SYGVNS. The CDR3 runs 15 residues. The CDR3 sequence: CASSGRTVGNSPLHF. In DNA, the CDR3 is TGTGCCAGCAGTGGACGGACAGTAGGGAATTCACCCCTCCACTTT. The full variable domain, completed using reference TRBV25-1 and TRBJ1-6, is EADIYQTPRYLVIGTGKKITLECSQTMGHDKMYWYQQDPGMELHLIHYSYGVNSTEKGDLSSESTVSRIRTEHFPLTLESARPSHTSQYLCASSGRTVGNSPLHFGNGTRLTVT.

The chain links TRBV7-9 to TRBJ1-4, with D possibly being TRBD1 (5 bases). Germline V gene data show CDR1 as SEHNR and CDR2 as FQNEAQ (reference sequence). The V and J ends lost 5 bases and 8 bases respectively, with 18 bases between them. The CDR3 extends over 15 amino acids. CDR3: CASSAGDRGSEKLFF. The CDR3 DNA sequence: TGTGCCAGCAGCGCCGGGGACCGGGGGAGCGAAAAACTGTTTTTT.

V and J are TRBV7-9 and TRBJ2-7; 7 bases are shared with TRBD2. Germline loops: CDR1 SEHNR, CDR2 FQNEAQ (reference sequence). V trimming: 7 bases; J trimming: 0 bases; junction bases outside the gene matches: 3. The CDR3 is made up of 13 amino acids. The CDR3: CASTGGSSYEQYF. The CDR3 DNA reads TGTGCCAGCACGGGGGGAAGCTCCTACGAGCAGTACTTC.

V is TRBV2 and J is TRBJ2-1; 13 positions agree with TRBD2. The CDR3 runs 15 residues. Germline V lookup: CDR1 SNHLY, CDR2 FYNNEI. J gave up 15 bases and V 2 bases, and 10 bases lay outside the gene matches. As DNA, the CDR3 is TGTGCCAGCAGTGAATCGGGACTAGCGGGAAGATTGTTGTTCTTC. Translating it yields CASSESGLAGRLLFF.

V gene TRBV7-2 combines with J gene TRBJ1-5; D unresolved. Germline CDR1 is SGHTA and CDR2 is FQGNSA. Trimming removed 5 bases from V and 3 bases from J, with 8 bases in between. The CDR3 spans 13 residues. The CDR3 nucleotides are TGTGCCAGCAGCCCCTGGGCCAATCAGCCCCAGCATTTT. This gives the protein CASSPWANQPQHF.